This T cell receptor beta chain was obtained from a study of human T cells and chemical hapten exposure. The time point denotes: patch test 2, 6 weeks after DPC sensitization. The treatment: therapeutic diphenylcyclopropenone sensitization with weekly scalp DPC. CDR3 size: 18 residues. The junction had 8 bases not matched to a gene; V was cut back by 2 bases and J by 0 bases. Germline V gene sequence: CDR1 SGHVS, CDR2 FQNEAQ. This clonotype was picked up many times. One entry per CDR3 protein, called by TCRdb with MiXCR from the RACE reads. The table lists approximately 69,000 distinct CDR3 sequences, about a tenth of them singletons.

Source: whole blood, taken in connection with sensitization to the hapten diphenylcyclopropenone (DPC). J is TRBJ2-2 and V is TRBV7-8, with TRBD2 matching over 8 bases. The receptor was isolated from a woman between 45 and 60 years old with alopecia areata. Some clones in this sample may be carry-over from other donors' samples. The CDR3: CASSLRASGFANTGELFF. The CDR3 coding sequence is TGTGCCAGCAGCTTAAGGGCTAGCGGGTTCGCGAACACCGGGGAGCTGTTTTTT.